The 10 T cell receptor beta chains below were found in one sample sequenced in a study of T cells after yellow fever vaccination. TCRdb re-analysed the 5' RACE reads in MiXCR, keeping a single row per CDR3 protein. The sample shows around 260,000 distinct CDR3 sequences, about 5.2% of them seen only once. The specimen comprised CD4+ T cells sorted from PBMCs, sampled on the day of the yellow fever booster vaccination. The receptors here all came from a man aged 18 to 29 who received the YFV17D yellow fever vaccine.

This clonotype was counted a single time. V gene TRBV11-2 combines with J gene TRBJ2-5, with D uncertain. This CDR3 spans 14 amino acids. From germline, CDR1 is SGHAT and CDR2 FQNNGV. The V gene lost 5 bases and the J gene lost 2 bases, with 12 bases spanning the gap. CDR3 region: CASSPSYSQETQYF. The DNA of the CDR3 is TGTGCCAGCAGCCCAAGTTACTCACAAGAGACCCAGTACTTC.

CDR3 sequence: CASSPVATEAFF. The CDR3 DNA is TGTGCCAGCAGCCCTGTCGCGACTGAAGCTTTCTTT. The rearrangement links TRBV5-5 to TRBJ1-1; D gene unclear. Deletions cut 4 bases from V and 5 bases from J, with 9 bases between. The CDR3 runs 12 residues. CDR1 and CDR2 from the germline V gene are SGHKS and YYEKEE (reference sequence).

This clonotype appeared many times. This chain uses TRBV7-9 with TRBJ2-1; 7 bases line up with TRBD2. Germline V CDR1 and CDR2: SEHNR, FQNEAQ (reference sequence). The CDR3 contains 14 residues. The trim removed 4 bases at V and 8 bases at J, leaving 8 bases unmatched. In DNA form, the CDR3 reads TGTGCCAGCAGCTCCGGACTAGGGAGGGATGAGCAGTTCTTC. It yields the protein CASSSGLGRDEQFF.

This clonotype was found many times. The rearrangement uses TRBV3-1 and TRBJ2-5, with D uncertain. Germline V gives CDR1 LGHDT, CDR2 YNNKEL (reference sequence). This CDR3 is 15 amino acids long. The V gene lost 3 bases and the J gene lost 1 base, with 12 bases spanning the gap. The CDR3 DNA follows: TGTGCCAGCAGCCAGCAGTCGGGCCCCCAAGAGACCCAGTACTTC. Translation gives CASSQQSGPQETQYF.

The table lists this clonotype with many counts. V is TRBV5-1 and J is TRBJ2-7, with D possibly being TRBD1 or TRBD2 (7 bases each). Germline CDR1 is SGHRS and CDR2 is YFSETQ. V gave up 4 bases and J gave up 4 bases, with 21 bases separating them. The CDR3 consists of 16 residues. Here the CDR3 DNA reads TGCGCCAGCAGCCAGGGGGGGAGTCTCGGTGGTTACGAGCAGTACTTC. Amino acids: CASSQGGSLGGYEQYF.

In its sample, this clonotype was seen many times. J is TRBJ2-7 and V is TRBV4-3, with TRBD2 identical over 8 bases. CDR3 length: 14 residues. V shed 1 base, J shed 4 bases, and the junction held 3 bases outside the gene matches. CDR1 is LGHNA and CDR2 is YSLEER in the germline V gene. The CDR3 region is CASSQARGAYEQYF. The CDR3 bases are TGCGCCAGCAGCCAAGCGCGGGGGGCGTACGAGCAGTACTTC.

The chain joins TRBV5-1 to TRBJ2-7; tentative D call: TRBD2 (6 bases). CDR1 is SGHRS, CDR2 YFSETQ, per germline. CDR3 size: 15 residues. V lost 2 bases and J 3 bases, leaving 15 bases between the germline ends. The CDR3 DNA reads as TGCGCCAGCAGCTTAGCGGGCCCTCGGGGCTACGAGCAGTACTTC. Translation gives CASSLAGPRGYEQYF. Variable domain in full (rest from reference TRBV5-1 and TRBJ2-7): KAGVTQTPRYLIKTRGQQVTLSCSPISGHRSVSWYQQTPGQGLQFLFEYFSETQRNKGNFPGRFSGRQFSNSRSEMNVSTLELGDSALYLCASSLAGPRGYEQYFGPGTRLTVT.

This clonotype was counted at least ten times. V is TRBV20-1 and J is TRBJ2-3; D not certain. The CDR3 totals 12 residues. Germline V CDR1 and CDR2: DFQATT, SNEGSKA (reference sequence). Trimming removed 5 bases at V and 2 bases at J, with 8 bases between. The CDR3 protein is CSAQTHTDTQYF. CDR3 in DNA: TGCAGTGCTCAAACCCACACAGATACGCAGTATTTT.

The chain employs TRBV6-2 or TRBV6-3 and TRBJ2-2, with D perhaps TRBD1 (5 bases). Trimming cost V 7 bases and J 6 bases, with 15 bases left between them. The CDR3 consists of 14 residues. Germline CDR1 MNHEY, CDR2 SVGEGT. The CDR3 DNA reads TGTGCCAGCATCCCCTTTTGGGGCTCCGGGGAGCTGTTTTTT. Amino acid sequence: CASIPFWGSGELFF.

This clonotype has a handful of counts. The V call is TRBV4-3, the J call TRBJ1-5; possible D gene TRBD1, 5 bases. Germline V gives CDR1 LGHNA, CDR2 YSLEER. The V and J ends lost 4 bases and 5 bases respectively, with 15 bases between them. This CDR3 spans 15 amino acids. Written as DNA, the CDR3 is TGCGCCAGCAGCCTAAGGGCAGGGTTAGATCAGCCCCAGCATTTT. Protein: CASSLRAGLDQPQHF.